Shown below are 23 T cell receptor beta chains from a single sample sequenced in a study of radiation and T cells in renal cell carcinoma. TCRdb's table, derived via immunoSEQ multiplex PCR, lists solely in-frame clones and lacks some. The sample shows 140,000 or so clones, roughly 90% of them seen only once. As to time point: blood 4 weeks post-SBRT, at nephrectomy. As to treatment: 15 Gy SBRT to primary tumor, nephrectomy 4 weeks later. Material: blood, obtained from a patient whose treatment included radiotherapy and nephrectomy. The receptors were gathered from a woman between 45 and 60 years old with renal cell carcinoma.

The gene calls are TRBV27 and TRBJ1-5, with D possibly TRBD1 on 6 matching bases. The germline V and J ends were trimmed by 2 bases and 0 bases, with 8 bases remaining between them. CDR1 is MNHEY and CDR2 is SMNVEV in the germline V gene (reference sequence). This CDR3 region has 15 residues. DNA of the CDR3: TGTGCCAGCAGTTTAAGGGGGGGTAGCAATCAGCCCCAGCATTTT. Residues: CASSLRGGSNQPQHF.

The chain recombines TRBV11-1 with TRBJ2-7, with 11 bases identical to TRBD2. V lost 5 bases, J lost 3 bases, and 3 bases stayed unmatched. The germline CDR1 and CDR2 sequences are SGHAT and FQDESV (reference sequence). The CDR3 has 14 amino acids. The CDR3 loop is CASSALAGGYEQYF. CDR3 nucleotide sequence: TGTGCCAGCAGCGCCCTAGCGGGAGGCTACGAGCAGTACTTC.

For this clone: Different DNA sequences within this sample yield the same CDR3. In DNA, the CDR3 is TGTGCCAGCAGCCTTGGCGGGGGAAATGAGCAGTTCTTC. As protein: CASSLGGGNEQFF. The chain recombines TRBV7-9 with TRBJ2-1; TRBD2 agrees at 7 bases. CDR3 size: 13 residues. From germline, CDR1 is SEHNR and CDR2 FQNEAQ (reference sequence). V was clipped by 5 bases and J by 7 bases; unmatched bases: 5. The variable domain in full, with the rest retrieved from reference TRBV7-9 and TRBJ2-1, is DTGVSQNPRHKITKRGQNVTFRCDPISEHNRLYWYRQTLGQGPEFLTYFQNEAQLEKSRLLSDRFSAERPKGSFSTLEIQRTEQGDSAMYLCASSLGGGNEQFFGPGTRLTVL.

The chain couples TRBV14 to TRBJ2-7, with 8 bases identical to TRBD1. In germline, CDR1 is SGHDN, CDR2 FVKESK. The CDR3 covers 17 residues. Trimming removed 3 bases from V and 0 bases from J; junction bases left unmatched: 10. CDR3 nucleotides: TGTGCCAGCAGCCAGGGCAGGGGGCGACTCAGCTCCTACGAGCAGTACTTC. It specifies CASSQGRGRLSSYEQYF.

The chain has TRBV25-1 and TRBJ1-2; 7 bases fit TRBD1. The CDR3 runs 14 residues. The J segment lost 4 bases and the V segment lost 4 bases, leaving 6 bases of the junction unmatched. The germline gives CDR1 MGHDK, CDR2 SYGVNS. The CDR3 region has the DNA TGTGCCAGCAGTGGAGGGGCAGGGGGCTATGGCTACACCTTC. Its protein product is CASSGGAGGYGYTF.

The CDR3 DNA sequence: TGTGCCAGTAGTAACGGACTAGCAGGTTACGAGCAGTACTTC. Residues: CASSNGLAGYEQYF. The chain links TRBV19 to TRBJ2-7; 8 bases are shared with TRBD2. Per the germline V gene, CDR1 is LNHDA and CDR2 is SQIVND (reference sequence). The CDR3 covers 14 residues. V was clipped by 4 bases and J by 4 bases; unmatched bases: 6.

V usage is TRBV10-3 and J usage is TRBJ1-1; 9 nucleotides line up with TRBD1. The CDR3 length is 15 residues. The V and J ends lost 2 bases and 10 bases, in that order; junction bases with no gene match: 11. Germline CDR1 and CDR2: ENHRY and SYGVKD. CDR3 in amino acids: CAISEASGTGRPAFF. CDR3 DNA: TGTGCCATCAGTGAGGCATCCGGGACAGGGAGGCCAGCTTTCTTT.

This chain links TRBV6-5 with TRBJ1-5, with 7 bases identical to TRBD1. In germline, CDR1 is MNHEY, CDR2 SVGAGI. Germline trimming cut 6 bases from V and 9 bases from J; bases unmatched to any gene: 8. The CDR3 is 13 residues long. This chain's CDR3 is CASRPVRTGPQHF. The CDR3 region has the DNA TGTGCCAGCAGACCCGTCCGGACAGGGCCCCAGCATTTT.

This clone was detected a few times. This rearrangement joins TRBV19 to TRBJ1-2; no firm D call. The V gene's germline CDR1 is LNHDA and CDR2 SQIVND (reference sequence). The length of the CDR3 is 13 residues. The V end lost 1 base, the J end lost 3 bases, and 6 bases lay between the germline ends. The CDR3 DNA follows: TGTGCCAGTAGTATAGGTACAGACTATGGCTACACCTTC. It is translated as CASSIGTDYGYTF.

This chain connects TRBV5-5 to TRBJ2-3; possible D gene TRBD1, 5 bases. Trimming removed 1 base at V and 2 bases at J, with 8 bases between. The germline CDR1 and CDR2 sequences are SGHKS and YYEKEE (reference sequence). The CDR3 runs to 14 residues. CDR3 in amino acids: CASSLQGPTDTQYF. The CDR3 DNA sequence: TGTGCCAGCAGCTTGCAGGGCCCCACAGATACGCAGTATTTT.

The CDR3 nucleotides are TGTGCCTGGACGGGAGGTTGGACCACAGATACGCAGTATTTT. Its translation is CAWTGGWTTDTQYF. The V and J genes are TRBV30 and TRBJ2-3, with TRBD2 matching 7 bases. The germline V gene encodes CDR1 GTSNPN and CDR2 SVGIG (reference sequence). J gave up 2 bases and V 4 bases, and 6 bases lay outside the gene matches. This CDR3 has 14 residues.

The chain joins TRBV5-4 to TRBJ2-2, with D unresolved. The CDR3 covers 12 residues. Trimming stripped 4 bases from V and 4 bases from J, with 5 bases between. Per germline, CDR1 SGHNT and CDR2 YYREEE (reference sequence). Here the CDR3 reads CASSPPTGELFF. The CDR3 nucleotides read TGTGCCAGCAGCCCCCCCACCGGGGAGCTGTTTTTT.

V usage is TRBV28 and J usage is TRBJ1-1; no clear D. CDR3 size: 13 residues. V lost 3 bases, J lost 5 bases, and 10 bases lay in between. Germline CDR1 is MDHEN and CDR2 is SYDVKM. CDR3 loop: CASSFGVGTEAFF. The DNA for the CDR3 is TGTGCCAGCAGTTTTGGGGTGGGGACTGAAGCTTTCTTT. Variable domain in full (rest from reference TRBV28 and TRBJ1-1): DVKVTQSSRYLVKRTGEKVFLECVQDMDHENMFWYRQDPGLGLRLIYFSYDVKMKEKGDIPEGYSVSREKKERFSLILESASTNQTSMYLCASSFGVGTEAFFGQGTRLTVV.

V usage is TRBV18 and J usage is TRBJ2-5, with D possibly matching TRBD2 (5 bases). The V gene's germline CDR1 is KGHSH and CDR2 LQKENI. The V gene lost 6 bases and the J gene lost 4 bases, with 18 bases spanning the gap. This CDR3 is built from 15 residues. The CDR3 DNA sequence: TGTGCCAGCTCCATAGGAGGAGACGGCAGAGAGACCCAGTACTTC. Amino acids: CASSIGGDGRETQYF.

J is TRBJ2-1 and V is TRBV2; 12 bases are shared with TRBD2. After removal of 7 bases from V and 7 bases from J, the junction contained 11 bases not matched to a gene. This CDR3 spans 16 amino acids. Per the germline V gene, CDR1 is SNHLY and CDR2 is FYNNEI. The CDR3 reads CASNQLAGGGGNEQFF. The CDR3, as DNA: TGTGCCAGCAATCAACTAGCGGGGGGTGGTGGGAATGAGCAGTTCTTC.

This clone has only a few counts. The chain links TRBV28 to TRBJ1-6; the D is unclear. The CDR3 is made up of 13 amino acids. V lost 6 bases and J lost 6, with 9 bases in between. Germline CDR1 reads MDHEN; CDR2 reads SYDVKM. CDR3 coding DNA: TGTGCCAGCAGCCCCGAGTTTAATTCACCCCTCCACTTT. It yields the protein CASSPEFNSPLHF.

This clone was observed a few times. The V call is TRBV29-1, the J call TRBJ2-1; no definite D call. The CDR3 is made up of 13 amino acids. V was pared by 0 bases and J by 5 bases, with 8 bases between. The germline V gene encodes CDR1 SQVTM and CDR2 ANQGSEA. CDR3 coding DNA: TGCAGCGTTGAAGACACAGTAAACAATGAGCAGTTCTTC. It specifies CSVEDTVNNEQFF.

The rearrangement links TRBV5-1 to TRBJ2-7; D gene ambiguous. The CDR3 spans 17 residues. V was shortened by 0 bases and J by 3 bases, with 19 bases between the two germline ends. The germline CDR1 and CDR2 sequences are SGHRS and YFSETQ. The CDR3, as DNA: TGCGCCAGCAGCTTGGGAATTTATAGGAAAGAAAGCTACGAGCAGTACTTC. Translating it yields CASSLGIYRKESYEQYF.

The chain links TRBV15 to TRBJ2-3, with TRBD2 as a possible D gene (6 bases). This CDR3 has 13 residues. V was shortened by 2 bases and J by 8 bases, with 11 bases between the two germline ends. The germline V gene encodes CDR1 LNHNV and CDR2 YYDKDF (reference sequence). The chain's CDR3 is CATSRPFGGTQYF. CDR3 DNA: TGTGCCACCAGCAGACCATTCGGGGGTACGCAGTATTTT.

V and J are TRBV5-1 and TRBJ1-2; 7 nucleotides agree with TRBD1. Germline assignment: CDR1 SGHRS and CDR2 YFSETQ. The CDR3 runs to 15 residues. Germline trimming cut 4 bases from V and 0 bases from J; bases unmatched to any gene: 6. The chain's CDR3 is CASSTGTEANYGYTF. The CDR3, as DNA: TGCGCCAGCAGCACCGGGACAGAAGCTAACTATGGCTACACCTTC.

This chain joins TRBV6-5 and TRBJ2-7; D is perhaps TRBD2 (5 bases). The CDR3 has 13 amino acids. V was clipped by 6 bases and J by 3 bases, with 12 bases between them. The V gene's germline CDR1 is MNHEY and CDR2 SVGAGI. CDR3 sequence reads: CASRPPGLYEQYF. CDR3 nucleotides: TGTGCCAGCAGGCCTCCCGGACTCTACGAGCAGTACTTC.

This chain connects TRBV7-9 to TRBJ2-1; 7 bases align to TRBD2. CDR1 and CDR2 (germline): SEHNR, FQNEAQ (reference sequence). The CDR3 is 15 residues long. Trimming took 8 bases from V and 7 from J; bases not matched to a gene: 14. CDR3 sequence (DNA): TGTGCCAGCTTTTTTGGCGGGAGAGCGGGGAATGAGCAGTTCTTC. It codes for CASFFGGRAGNEQFF.

The chain links TRBV9 to TRBJ1-1; no clear D. Germline V gene sequence: CDR1 SGDLS, CDR2 YYNGEE. The CDR3 is 13 amino acids. Trimming left V 4 bases short and J 3 bases short, with 10 bases between. The CDR3 nucleotides read TGTGCCAGCAGCCCTGTGGGTGACACTGAAGCTTTCTTT. Encoded protein: CASSPVGDTEAFF.